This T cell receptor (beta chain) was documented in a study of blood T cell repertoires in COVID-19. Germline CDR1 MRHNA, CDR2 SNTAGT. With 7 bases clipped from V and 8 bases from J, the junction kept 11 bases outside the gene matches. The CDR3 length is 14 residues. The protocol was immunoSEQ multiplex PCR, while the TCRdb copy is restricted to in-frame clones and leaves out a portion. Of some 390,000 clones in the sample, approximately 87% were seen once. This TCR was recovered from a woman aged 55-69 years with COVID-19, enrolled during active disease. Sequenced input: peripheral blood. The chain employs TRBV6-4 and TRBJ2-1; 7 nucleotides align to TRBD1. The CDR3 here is CASIGGLRLYEQFF. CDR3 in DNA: TGTGCCAGCATAGGGGGCCTCAGGCTCTATGAGCAGTTCTTC.